This passage covers 15 T cell receptor beta chains from one sample sequenced in a study of response to subunit inactivated influenza vaccine. TCRdb redid the calling of the RT-PCR reads with MiXCR, one entry per CDR3 protein. The sample gives 700,000 to 800,000 distinct CDR3 sequences, 18% of which show up once; roughly a tenth is in the top ten. The sequencing used PBMCs from blood, collected about 5 days after vaccination. These receptor sequences come from a man aged 50 to 60 who received an inactivated influenza vaccine.

The rearrangement links TRBV4-3 to TRBJ2-7, with 9 bases fitting TRBD2. Germline CDR1 reads LGHNA; CDR2 reads YSLEER. The CDR3 runs to 19 residues. The ends lost 1 base at V and 2 bases at J; junction bases unmatched: 15. In nucleotides, the CDR3 is TGCGCCAGCAGCCAAGTAGCGACTAGCGGACCTGAACATACCTACGAGCAGTACTTC. Translation: CASSQVATSGPEHTYEQYF.

The chain recombines TRBV20-1 with TRBJ2-3, with D perhaps TRBD1 (6 bases). The CDR3 sequence is 11 residues long. Trimming cost V 6 bases and J 11 bases, with 15 bases left between them. CDR1 and CDR2 (germline): DFQATT, SNEGSKA (reference sequence). CDR3 protein: CSARTGLQQYF. The DNA for the CDR3 is TGCAGTGCCAGAACAGGGTTGCAGCAGTATTTT.

This clonotype has more than one count but fewer than ten. V and J are TRBV7-3 and TRBJ2-1; a possible D gene is TRBD2 (5 bases). Trimming pared 2 bases from V and 1 base from J, leaving 12 bases between. The CDR3 extends over 16 amino acids. The germline gives CDR1 SGHTA, CDR2 FQGTGA. DNA of the CDR3: TGTGCCAGCAGCTTATCGGGGTCACGGTCCTACAATGAGCAGTTCTTC. Its protein product is CASSLSGSRSYNEQFF.

V is TRBV7-2 and J is TRBJ2-7; D perhaps matches TRBD1 (5 bases). CDR1 is SGHTA and CDR2 is FQGNSA in the germline V gene. CDR3 length equals 15 residues. Trimming removed 4 bases from V and 2 bases from J, with 15 bases in between. CDR3 sequence reads: CASSSRQTLTYEQYF. The CDR3 nucleotides are TGTGCCAGCAGCTCCCGACAGACTCTTACCTACGAGCAGTACTTC.

The chain uses TRBV5-1 and TRBJ1-2; 12 nucleotides agree with TRBD1. Germline V CDR1 and CDR2: SGHRS, YFSETQ. V shed 5 bases, J shed 8 bases, and the junction held 7 bases outside the gene matches. CDR3 length: 14 amino acids. CDR3 nucleotides: TGCGCCAGCAGGACGGGGACAGGGGGCCGGGGCTACACCTTC. It encodes CASRTGTGGRGYTF. The variable domain in full, with the rest retrieved from reference TRBV5-1 and TRBJ1-2, is KAGVTQTPRYLIKTRGQQVTLSCSPISGHRSVSWYQQTPGQGLQFLFEYFSETQRNKGNFPGRFSGRQFSNSRSEMNVSTLELGDSALYLCASRTGTGGRGYTFGSGTRLTVV.

This chain connects TRBV4-1 to TRBJ1-1; D might be TRBD1 (6 bases). Germline V CDR1 and CDR2: MGHRA, YSYEKL. The CDR3 loop spans 16 amino acids. V was pared by 1 base and J by 6 bases, with 18 bases between. The CDR3 here is CASSQGHRASGAEAFF. CDR3 nucleotides: TGCGCCAGCAGCCAAGGTCACAGGGCAAGTGGGGCTGAAGCTTTCTTT.

The rearrangement links TRBV5-1 to TRBJ2-2; D is uncertain. CDR3 length: 14 residues. Looked up from germline, CDR1 is SGHRS and CDR2 is YFSETQ. V lost 6 bases to trimming and J lost 0 bases, with 9 bases between them. CDR3 nucleotides: TGCGCCAGCAAAAACACCCCGAACACCGGGGAGCTGTTTTTT. Protein sequence: CASKNTPNTGELFF.

This clonotype was detected a few times. The genes are TRBV15 and TRBJ2-5; 14 positions agree with TRBD2. This CDR3 spans 15 amino acids. Germline V gene data show CDR1 as LNHNV and CDR2 as YYDKDF (reference sequence). After removal of 7 bases from V and 3 bases from J, the junction contained 4 bases not matched to a gene. Here the CDR3 reads CATNGLAGGEETQYF. For the CDR3, the DNA is TGTGCCACCAACGGACTAGCGGGAGGTGAAGAGACCCAGTACTTC.

This clonotype was picked up many times. The J gene is TRBJ1-1, the V gene TRBV4-3, with a tentative D call TRBD1 (6 bases). V lost 3 bases and J 3 bases, leaving 14 bases between the germline ends. CDR3 length: 15 amino acids. Germline V CDR1 and CDR2: LGHNA, YSLEER. CDR3: CASSQGGGGDTEAFF. The CDR3 bases are TGCGCCAGCAGCCAGGGTGGTGGGGGCGACACTGAAGCTTTCTTT.

The CDR3 coding sequence is TGTGCCAGCAGCCCTAGTCGGGCTTGGGAGACCCAGTACTTC. This sequence encodes CASSPSRAWETQYF. The chain employs TRBV7-2 and TRBJ2-5; D not resolved. Trimming pared 5 bases from V and 5 bases from J, leaving 15 bases between. Germline CDR1 reads SGHTA; CDR2 reads FQGNSA. The CDR3 contains 14 residues.

A few counts support this clonotype. This chain joins TRBV4-2 and TRBJ2-3, with a weak D call TRBD2 (6 bases). This CDR3 has 17 amino acids. CDR1 is LGHNA, CDR2 YNFKEQ, per germline. Trimming pared 0 bases from V and 1 base from J, leaving 14 bases between. The CDR3 sequence: CASSQDWGGFGTDTQYF. The DNA of the CDR3 is TGTGCCAGCAGCCAAGATTGGGGAGGATTTGGCACAGATACGCAGTATTTT.

This clonotype was counted a few times. This sequence joins TRBV20-1 and TRBJ2-3; D gene ambiguous. Trimming stripped 6 bases from V and 4 bases from J, with 23 bases between. CDR1 and CDR2 (germline): DFQATT, SNEGSKA (reference sequence). There are 16 residues in the CDR3. CDR3 protein: CSARDRRLQIADTQYF. CDR3 bases: TGCAGTGCAAGGGATCGTCGATTGCAAATAGCAGATACGCAGTATTTT.

The rearrangement uses TRBV4-2 and TRBJ2-7; D gene unclear. This CDR3 spans 15 amino acids. Germline CDR1 reads LGHNA; CDR2 reads YNFKEQ. Trimming shortened V by 0 bases and J by 2 bases, and 11 bases separated the two germline ends. CDR3 DNA: TGTGCCAGCAGCCAAGATATCGGGTTAACCTACGAGCAGTACTTC. This translates into CASSQDIGLTYEQYF.

V and J are TRBV7-8 and TRBJ2-5; 8 bases map to TRBD1. The CDR3 covers 13 residues. After removal of 5 bases from V and 5 bases from J, the junction contained 4 bases not matched to a gene. Germline V lookup: CDR1 SGHVS, CDR2 FQNEAQ. The CDR3 sequence is CASSRDRTETQYF. CDR3 nucleotide sequence: TGTGCCAGCAGCCGGGACAGGACGGAGACCCAGTACTTC.

The chain carries TRBV7-2 and TRBJ1-2; TRBD1 matches at 7 bases. J gave up 6 bases and V 6 bases, and 13 bases lay outside the gene matches. Germline assignment: CDR1 SGHTA and CDR2 FQGNSA. This CDR3 region has 15 residues. Here the CDR3 reads CASRLSRGGLDGYTF. The CDR3 DNA sequence: TGTGCCAGCAGATTATCGAGAGGGGGCTTGGATGGCTACACCTTC.